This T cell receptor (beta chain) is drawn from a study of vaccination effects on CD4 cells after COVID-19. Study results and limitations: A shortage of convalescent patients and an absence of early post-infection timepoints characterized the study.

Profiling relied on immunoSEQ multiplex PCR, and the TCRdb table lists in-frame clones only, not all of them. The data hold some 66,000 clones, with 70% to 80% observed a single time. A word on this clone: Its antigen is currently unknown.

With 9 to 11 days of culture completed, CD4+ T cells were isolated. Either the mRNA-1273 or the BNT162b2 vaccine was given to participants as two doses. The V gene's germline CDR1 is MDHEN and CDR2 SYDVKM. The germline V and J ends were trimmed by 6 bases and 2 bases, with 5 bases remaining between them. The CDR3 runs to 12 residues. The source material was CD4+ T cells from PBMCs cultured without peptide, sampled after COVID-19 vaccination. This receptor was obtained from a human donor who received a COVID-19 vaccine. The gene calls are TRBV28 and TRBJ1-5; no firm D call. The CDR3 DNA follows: TGTGCCAGCAGGAAAGGCAATCAGCCCCAGCATTTT. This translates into CASRKGNQPQHF.